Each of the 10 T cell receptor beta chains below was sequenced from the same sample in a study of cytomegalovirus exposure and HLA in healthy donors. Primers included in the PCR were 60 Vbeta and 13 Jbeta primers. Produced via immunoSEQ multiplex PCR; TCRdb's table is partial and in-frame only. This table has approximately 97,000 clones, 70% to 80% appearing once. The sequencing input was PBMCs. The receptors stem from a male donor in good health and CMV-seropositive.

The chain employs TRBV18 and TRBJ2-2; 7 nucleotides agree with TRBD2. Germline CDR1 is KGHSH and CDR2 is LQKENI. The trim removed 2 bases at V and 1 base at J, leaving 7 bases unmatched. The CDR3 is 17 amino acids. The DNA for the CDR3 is TGTGCCAGCTCACCATCACTAGCGCCCTTGAACACCGGGGAGCTGTTTTTT. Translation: CASSPSLAPLNTGELFF.

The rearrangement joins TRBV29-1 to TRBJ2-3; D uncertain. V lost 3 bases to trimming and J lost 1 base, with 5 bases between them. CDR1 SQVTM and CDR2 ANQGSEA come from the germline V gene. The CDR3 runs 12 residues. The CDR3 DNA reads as TGCAGCGTTGATCGGGGCACAGATACGCAGTATTTT. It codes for CSVDRGTDTQYF.

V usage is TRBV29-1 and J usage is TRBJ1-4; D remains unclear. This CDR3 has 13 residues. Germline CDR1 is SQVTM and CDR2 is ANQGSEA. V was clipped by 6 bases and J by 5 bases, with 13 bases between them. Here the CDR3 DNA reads TGCAGCGTCGCCACGATACAGAATGAAAAACTGTTTTTT. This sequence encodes CSVATIQNEKLFF.

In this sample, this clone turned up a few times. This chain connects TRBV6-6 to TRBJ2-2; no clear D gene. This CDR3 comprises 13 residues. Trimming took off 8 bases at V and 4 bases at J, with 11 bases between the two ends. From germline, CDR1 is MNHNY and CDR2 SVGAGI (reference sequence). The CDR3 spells CASLSDTTGELFF. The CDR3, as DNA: TGTGCCAGCTTATCAGACACCACCGGGGAGCTGTTTTTT.

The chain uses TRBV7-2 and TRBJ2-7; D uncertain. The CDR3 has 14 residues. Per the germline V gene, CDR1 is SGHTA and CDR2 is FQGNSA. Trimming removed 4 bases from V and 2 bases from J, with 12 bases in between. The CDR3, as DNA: TGTGCCAGCAGCTCCTTCGCAGCGACCTACGAGCAGTACTTC. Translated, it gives CASSSFAATYEQYF.

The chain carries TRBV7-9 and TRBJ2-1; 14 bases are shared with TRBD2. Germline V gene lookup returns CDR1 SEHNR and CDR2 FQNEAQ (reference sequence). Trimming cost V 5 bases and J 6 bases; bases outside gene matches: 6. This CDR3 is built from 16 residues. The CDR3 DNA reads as TGTGCCAGCAGCGGTGGACTAGCGGGAGGAGGCAATGAGCAGTTCTTC. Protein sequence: CASSGGLAGGGNEQFF.

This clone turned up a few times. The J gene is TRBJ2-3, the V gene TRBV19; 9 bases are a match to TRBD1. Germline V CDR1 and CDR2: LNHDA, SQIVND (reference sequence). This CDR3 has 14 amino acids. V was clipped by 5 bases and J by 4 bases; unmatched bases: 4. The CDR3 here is CASSQDRGPDTQYF. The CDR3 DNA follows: TGTGCCAGTAGTCAGGACAGGGGTCCAGATACGCAGTATTTT.

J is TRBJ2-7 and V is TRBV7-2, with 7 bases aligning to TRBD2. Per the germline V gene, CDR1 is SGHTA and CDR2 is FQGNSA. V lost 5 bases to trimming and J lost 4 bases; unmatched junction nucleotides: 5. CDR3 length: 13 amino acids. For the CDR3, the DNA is TGTGCCAGCAGCCACGAGGGAGGGTACGAGCAGTACTTC. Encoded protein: CASSHEGGYEQYF.

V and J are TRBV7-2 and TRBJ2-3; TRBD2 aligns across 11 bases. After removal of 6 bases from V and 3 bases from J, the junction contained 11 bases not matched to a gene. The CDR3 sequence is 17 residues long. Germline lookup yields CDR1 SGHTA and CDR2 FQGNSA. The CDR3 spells CASSPSGTSGLTDTQYF. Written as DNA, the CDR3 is TGTGCCAGCAGTCCCTCCGGGACTAGCGGACTAACAGATACGCAGTATTTT.

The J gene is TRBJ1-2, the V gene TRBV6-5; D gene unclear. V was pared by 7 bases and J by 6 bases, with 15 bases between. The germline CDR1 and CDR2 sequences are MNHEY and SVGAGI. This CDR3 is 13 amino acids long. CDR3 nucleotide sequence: TGTGCCAGCAAGCGGACTGGACGGGATGGCTACACCTTC. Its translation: CASKRTGRDGYTF.